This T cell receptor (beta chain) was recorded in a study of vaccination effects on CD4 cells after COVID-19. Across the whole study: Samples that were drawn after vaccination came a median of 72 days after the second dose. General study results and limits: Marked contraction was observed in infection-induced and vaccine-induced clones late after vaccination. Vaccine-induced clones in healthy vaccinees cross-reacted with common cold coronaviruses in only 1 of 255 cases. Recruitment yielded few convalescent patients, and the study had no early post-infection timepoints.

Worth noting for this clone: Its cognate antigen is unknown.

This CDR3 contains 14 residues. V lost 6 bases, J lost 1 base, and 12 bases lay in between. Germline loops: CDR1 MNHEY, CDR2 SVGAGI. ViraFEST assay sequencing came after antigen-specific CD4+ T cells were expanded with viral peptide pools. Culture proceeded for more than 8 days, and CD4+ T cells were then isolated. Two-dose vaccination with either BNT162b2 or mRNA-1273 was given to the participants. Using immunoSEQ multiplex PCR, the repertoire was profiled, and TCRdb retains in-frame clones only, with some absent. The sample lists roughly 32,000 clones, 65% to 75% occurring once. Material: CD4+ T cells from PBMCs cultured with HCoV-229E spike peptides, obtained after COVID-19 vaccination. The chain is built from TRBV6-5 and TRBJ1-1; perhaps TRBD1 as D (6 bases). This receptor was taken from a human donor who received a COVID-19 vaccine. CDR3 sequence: CASRAGTPNTEAFF. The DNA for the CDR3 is TGTGCCAGCAGAGCTGGGACACCGAACACTGAAGCTTTCTTT.